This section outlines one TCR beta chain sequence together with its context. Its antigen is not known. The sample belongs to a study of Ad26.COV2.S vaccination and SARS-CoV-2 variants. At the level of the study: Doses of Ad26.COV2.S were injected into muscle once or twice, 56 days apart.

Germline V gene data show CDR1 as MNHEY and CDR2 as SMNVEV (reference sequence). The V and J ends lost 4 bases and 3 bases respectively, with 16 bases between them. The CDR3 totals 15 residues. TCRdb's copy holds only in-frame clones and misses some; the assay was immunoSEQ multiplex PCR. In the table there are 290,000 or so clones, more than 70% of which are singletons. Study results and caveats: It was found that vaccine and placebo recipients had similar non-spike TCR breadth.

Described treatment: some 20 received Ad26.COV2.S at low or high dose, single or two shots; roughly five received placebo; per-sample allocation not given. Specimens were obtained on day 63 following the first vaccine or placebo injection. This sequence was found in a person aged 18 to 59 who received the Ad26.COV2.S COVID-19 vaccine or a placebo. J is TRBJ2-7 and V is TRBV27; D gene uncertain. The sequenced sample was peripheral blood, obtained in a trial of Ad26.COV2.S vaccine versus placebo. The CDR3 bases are TGTGCCAGCAGTTCGGCTAGTCTGACGAACTACGAGCAGTACTTC. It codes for CASSSASLTNYEQYF.